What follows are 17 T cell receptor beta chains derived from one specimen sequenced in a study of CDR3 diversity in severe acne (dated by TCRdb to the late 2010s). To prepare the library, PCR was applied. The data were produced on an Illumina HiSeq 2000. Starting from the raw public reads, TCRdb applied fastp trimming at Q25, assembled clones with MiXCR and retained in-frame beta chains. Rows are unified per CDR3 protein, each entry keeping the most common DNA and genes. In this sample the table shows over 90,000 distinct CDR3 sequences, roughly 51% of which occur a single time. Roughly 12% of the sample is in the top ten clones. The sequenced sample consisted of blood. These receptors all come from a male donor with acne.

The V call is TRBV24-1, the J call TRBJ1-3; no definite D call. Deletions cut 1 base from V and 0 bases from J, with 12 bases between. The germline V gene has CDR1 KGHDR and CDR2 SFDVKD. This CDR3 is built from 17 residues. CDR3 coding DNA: TGTGCCACCAGTGATTTCTTGACACCTTTCTCTGGAAACACCATATATTTT. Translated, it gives CATSDFLTPFSGNTIYF.

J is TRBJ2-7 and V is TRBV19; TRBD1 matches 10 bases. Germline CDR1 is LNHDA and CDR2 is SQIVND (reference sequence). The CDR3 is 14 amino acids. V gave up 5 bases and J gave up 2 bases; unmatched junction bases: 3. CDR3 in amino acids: CASSSGTGAYEQYF. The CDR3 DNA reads TGTGCCAGTAGTTCCGGGACAGGGGCCTACGAGCAGTACTTC. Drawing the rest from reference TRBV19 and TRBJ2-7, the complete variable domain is DGGITQSPKYLFRKEGQNVTLSCEQNLNHDAMYWYRQDPGQGLRLIYYSQIVNDFQKGDIAEGYSVSREKKESFPLTVTSAQKNPTAFYLCASSSGTGAYEQYFGPGTRLTVT.

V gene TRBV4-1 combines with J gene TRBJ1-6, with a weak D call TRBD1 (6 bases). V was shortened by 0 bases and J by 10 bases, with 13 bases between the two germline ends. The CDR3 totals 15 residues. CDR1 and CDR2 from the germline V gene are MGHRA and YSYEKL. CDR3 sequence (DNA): TGCGCCAGCAGCCAAGACAGGGGACGGGGATCACCCCTCCACTTT. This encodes CASSQDRGRGSPLHF.

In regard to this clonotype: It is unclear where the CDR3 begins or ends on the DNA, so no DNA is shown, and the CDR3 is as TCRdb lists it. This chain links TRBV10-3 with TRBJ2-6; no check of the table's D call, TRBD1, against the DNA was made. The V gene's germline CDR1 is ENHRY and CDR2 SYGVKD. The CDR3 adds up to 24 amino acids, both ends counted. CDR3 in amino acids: CAIRPEAGNTIYFGEGTGANVLTF.

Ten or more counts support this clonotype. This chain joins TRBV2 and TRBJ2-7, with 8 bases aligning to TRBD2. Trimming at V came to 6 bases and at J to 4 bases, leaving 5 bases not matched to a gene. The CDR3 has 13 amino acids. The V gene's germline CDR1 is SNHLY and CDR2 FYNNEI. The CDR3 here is CASRVLAEYEQYV. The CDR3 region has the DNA TGTGCCAGCAGGGTACTAGCGGAGTACGAGCAGTACGTC.

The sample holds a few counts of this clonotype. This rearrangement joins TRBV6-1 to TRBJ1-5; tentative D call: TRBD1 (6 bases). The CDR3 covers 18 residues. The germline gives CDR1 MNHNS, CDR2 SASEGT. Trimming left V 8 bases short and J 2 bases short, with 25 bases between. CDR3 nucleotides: TGTGCCAGCTGGGGGCAAACTAACAGGCTGTGGGGCAATCAGCCCCAGCATTTT. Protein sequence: CASWGQTNRLWGNQPQHF.

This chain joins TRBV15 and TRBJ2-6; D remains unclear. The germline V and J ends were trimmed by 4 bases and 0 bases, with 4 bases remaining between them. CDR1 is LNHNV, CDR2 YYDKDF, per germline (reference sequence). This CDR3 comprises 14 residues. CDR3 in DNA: TGTGCCACCAGCATAGTCTCTGGGGCCAACGTCCTGACTTTC. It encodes CATSIVSGANVLTF.

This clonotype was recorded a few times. In DNA form, the CDR3 reads TGCAGTGCCGTAGCCAAAAACATTCAGTACTTC. It encodes CSAVAKNIQYF. The chain carries TRBV20-1 and TRBJ2-4; D remains unclear. Germline assignment: CDR1 DFQATT and CDR2 SNEGSKA (reference sequence). CDR3 length: 11 amino acids. V lost 6 bases and J 0 bases, leaving 3 bases between the germline ends.

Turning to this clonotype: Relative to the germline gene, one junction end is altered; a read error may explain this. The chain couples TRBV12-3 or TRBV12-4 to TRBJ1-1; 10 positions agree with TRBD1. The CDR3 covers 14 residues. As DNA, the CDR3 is TGTGCCAGCAGTGGACAGGGGGTAAGGACTGACGCTTTCTTT. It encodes CASSGQGVRTDAFF.

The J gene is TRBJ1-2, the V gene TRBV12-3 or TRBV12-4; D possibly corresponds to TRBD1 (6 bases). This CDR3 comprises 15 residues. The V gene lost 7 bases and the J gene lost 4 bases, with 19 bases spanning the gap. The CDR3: CASTLALTGSYGYTF. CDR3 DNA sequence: TGTGCCAGCACCTTGGCCCTTACAGGGAGCTATGGCTACACCTTC.

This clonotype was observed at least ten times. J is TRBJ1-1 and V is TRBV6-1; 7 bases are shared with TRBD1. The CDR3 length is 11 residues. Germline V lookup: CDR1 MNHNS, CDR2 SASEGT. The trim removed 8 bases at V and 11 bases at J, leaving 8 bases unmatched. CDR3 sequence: CASSQDRRAFF. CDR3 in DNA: TGTGCCAGCTCTCAGGACAGGAGGGCTTTCTTT.

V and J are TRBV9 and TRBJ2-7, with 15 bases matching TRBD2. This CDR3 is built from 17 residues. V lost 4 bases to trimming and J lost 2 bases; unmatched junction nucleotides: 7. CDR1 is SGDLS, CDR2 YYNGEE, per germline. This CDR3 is CASSSAGTSGGTYEQYF. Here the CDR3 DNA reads TGTGCCAGCAGCTCAGCCGGGACTAGCGGGGGGACCTACGAGCAGTACTTC. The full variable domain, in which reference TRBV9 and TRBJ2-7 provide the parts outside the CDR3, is DSGVTQTPKHLITATGQRVTLRCSPRSGDLSVYWYQQSLDQGLQFLIQYYNGEERAKGNILERFSAQQFPDLHSELNLSSLELGDSALYFCASSSAGTSGGTYEQYFGPGTRLTVT.

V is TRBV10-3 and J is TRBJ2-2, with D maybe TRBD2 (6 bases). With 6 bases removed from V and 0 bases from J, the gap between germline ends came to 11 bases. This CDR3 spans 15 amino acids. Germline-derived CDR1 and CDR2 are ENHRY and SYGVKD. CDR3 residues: CAIRDSGPNTGELFF. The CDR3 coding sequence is TGTGCCATCAGGGATAGCGGTCCGAACACCGGGGAGCTGTTTTTT.

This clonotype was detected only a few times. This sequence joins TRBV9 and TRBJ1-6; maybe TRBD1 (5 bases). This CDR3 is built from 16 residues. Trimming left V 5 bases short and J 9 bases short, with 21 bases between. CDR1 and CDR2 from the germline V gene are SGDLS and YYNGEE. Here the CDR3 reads CASSSGSGTASSPLHF. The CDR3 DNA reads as TGTGCCAGCAGTTCCGGAAGCGGGACCGCAAGTTCACCCCTCCACTTT.

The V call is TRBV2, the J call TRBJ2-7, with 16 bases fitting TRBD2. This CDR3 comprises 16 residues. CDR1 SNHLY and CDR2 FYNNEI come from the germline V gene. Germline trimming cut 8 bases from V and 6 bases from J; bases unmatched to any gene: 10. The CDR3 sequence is CASWGLAGGQACEQYF. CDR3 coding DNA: TGTGCCAGCTGGGGACTAGCGGGAGGGCAGGCTTGCGAGCAGTACTTC.

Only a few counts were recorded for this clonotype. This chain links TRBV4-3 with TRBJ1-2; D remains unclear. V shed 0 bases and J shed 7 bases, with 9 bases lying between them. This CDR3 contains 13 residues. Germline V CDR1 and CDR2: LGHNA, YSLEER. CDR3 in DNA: TGCGCCAGCAGCCAAGATACCCTAGGTGGCTACACCTTC. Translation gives CASSQDTLGGYTF.

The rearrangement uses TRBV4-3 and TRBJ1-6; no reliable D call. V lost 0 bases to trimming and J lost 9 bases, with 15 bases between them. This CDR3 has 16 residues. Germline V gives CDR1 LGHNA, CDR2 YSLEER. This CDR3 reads CASSQELGALGSPLHF. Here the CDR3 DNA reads TGCGCCAGCAGCCAAGAGCTGGGTGCCCTAGGTTCACCCCTCCACTTT.